This T cell receptor beta chain is from a study of cytomegalovirus exposure and HLA in healthy donors. Regarding the study as a whole: Analysis was carried out at a later point, and it linked a missense DCLRE1C variant to TCR beta V- and J-gene trimming.

Only a few counts were recorded for this clone. Its antigen is not identified. This PCR relied on a set of 60 Vbeta primers and 13 Jbeta primers. The method was immunoSEQ multiplex PCR; TCRdb's version includes in-frame clones alone and lacks a portion of them. The sample gives roughly 86,000 clones, around two thirds of which show up once; around 4.2% is in the top ten. The CDR3 has 15 amino acids. From germline, CDR1 is LNHDA and CDR2 SQIVND (reference sequence). Germline trimming cut 5 bases from V and 3 bases from J; bases unmatched to any gene: 4. The sequenced sample consisted of PBMCs. This TCR derives from a man aged 30 to 45 in good health and CMV-seronegative. The chain is built from TRBV19 and TRBJ2-6; TRBD2 matches 7 bases. CDR3 in DNA: TGTGCCAGTAGTCCTTCGGGAGGTGGGGCCAACGTCCTGACTTTC. Translated: CASSPSGGGANVLTF.